The 19 T cell receptor beta chains listed next were all sequenced from one sample in a study of CD8 T cells in Susac syndrome. A quantity of roughly 0.5 to 1 ug RNA underwent reverse transcription using random hexamers. TCRdb analysed the immunoSEQ multiplex PCR reads with MiXCR anew, one entry per CDR3 protein. The sample lists approximately 160,000 distinct CDR3 sequences; roughly 95% were seen once. The sample comprised CD4+ T cells from PBMCs. The receptor set was obtained from a human donor with Susac syndrome.

The gene calls are TRBV5-4 and TRBJ2-3, with TRBD2 identical over 13 bases. The CDR3 runs to 17 residues. The germline V gene encodes CDR1 SGHNT and CDR2 YYREEE (reference sequence). J was trimmed by 0 bases and V by 3 bases; bases with no gene match: 4. CDR3 region: CASSSGLAGASTDTQYF. The CDR3 DNA reads as TGTGCCAGCAGCTCCGGACTAGCGGGAGCCAGCACAGATACGCAGTATTTT.

The V call is TRBV4-2, the J call TRBJ1-2, with TRBD1 matching over 9 bases. CDR1 is LGHNA, CDR2 YNFKEQ, per germline. The CDR3 consists of 18 residues. After removal of 0 bases from V and 7 bases from J, the junction contained 15 bases not matched to a gene. CDR3 amino acids: CASSQDIRDRASLRGYTF. Written as DNA, the CDR3 is TGTGCCAGCAGCCAAGATATACGGGACAGGGCGTCTCTTCGTGGCTACACCTTC.

J is TRBJ1-6 and V is TRBV7-9; 8 nucleotides align to TRBD1. With V trimmed by 5 bases and J by 7 bases, 7 bases remained unmatched. CDR3 length: 15 amino acids. The V gene's germline CDR1 is SEHNR and CDR2 FQNEAQ (reference sequence). CDR3 DNA: TGTGCCAGCAGCACAGGGACAGGTGGGAATTCACCCCTCCACTTT. It is translated as CASSTGTGGNSPLHF.

The chain recombines TRBV20-1 with TRBJ2-7; D is perhaps TRBD1 or TRBD2 (5 bases each). V gave up 0 bases and J gave up 2 bases, with 14 bases separating them. The CDR3 totals 15 residues. Germline CDR1 DFQATT, CDR2 SNEGSKA (reference sequence). The CDR3 nucleotides are TGCAGTGCTAGAGATCACGACAGAGGGACCTACGAGCAGTACTTC. Translating gives CSARDHDRGTYEQYF.

This clonotype was recorded once. This chain links TRBV28 with TRBJ2-5; TRBD1 is a possible D gene (6 bases). Germline V gene sequence: CDR1 MDHEN, CDR2 SYDVKM. The V end was cut by 4 bases, the J end by 4 bases, with 10 bases between. The CDR3 sequence is 13 residues long. This CDR3 reads CASSSRTVETQYF. The CDR3 region has the DNA TGTGCCAGCAGTTCTAGGACAGTAGAGACCCAGTACTTC.

This chain joins TRBV19 and TRBJ2-2, with 8 bases matching TRBD2. Germline trimming cut 3 bases from V and 2 bases from J; bases unmatched to any gene: 5. Per germline, CDR1 LNHDA and CDR2 SQIVND (reference sequence). The CDR3 spans 16 residues. In nucleotides, the CDR3 is TGTGCCAGTAGTATCCGTGGACTAGCCAACACCGGGGAGCTGTTTTTT. As protein: CASSIRGLANTGELFF.

CDR3 sequence reads: CASSQLDGEPQETQYF. CDR3 nucleotide sequence: TGTGCCAGCAGTCAATTGGACGGGGAACCGCAAGAGACCCAGTACTTC. The chain employs TRBV25-1 and TRBJ2-5; D is perhaps TRBD2 (5 bases). The V end lost 5 bases, the J end lost 2 bases, and 18 bases lay between the germline ends. This CDR3 contains 16 residues. Germline CDR1 is MGHDK and CDR2 is SYGVNS.

The chain links TRBV19 to TRBJ1-5; D perhaps matches TRBD1 (5 bases). The V end lost 7 bases, the J end lost 9 bases, and 13 bases lay between the germline ends. Germline CDR1 reads LNHDA; CDR2 reads SQIVND (reference sequence). CDR3 length: 12 amino acids. The CDR3 is CASTFSGRPQHF. CDR3 in DNA: TGTGCCAGTACCTTTTCGGGGCGGCCCCAGCATTTT.

The V call is TRBV6-6, the J call TRBJ2-2; D remains ambiguous. Germline assignment: CDR1 MNHNY and CDR2 SVGAGI (reference sequence). Between the trimmed V and J ends, which lost 7 bases and 6 bases, there was a span of 6 bases. The CDR3 has 11 amino acids. The CDR3 coding sequence is TGTGCCAGCACCACTCCCGGGGAGCTGTTTTTT. It yields the protein CASTTPGELFF.

The genes are TRBV29-1 and TRBJ2-4; D not certain. CDR3 length equals 12 residues. Trimming removed 3 bases at V and 3 bases at J, with 6 bases between. Germline lookup yields CDR1 SQVTM and CDR2 ANQGSEA. CDR3 region: CSVDDFKNIQYF. The CDR3 region has the DNA TGCAGCGTTGATGACTTCAAAAACATTCAGTACTTC.

The chain links TRBV19 to TRBJ1-2; D is undetermined. The CDR3 contains 13 residues. Germline values: CDR1 LNHDA, CDR2 SQIVND (reference sequence). V was clipped by 3 bases and J by 5 bases, with 10 bases between them. The CDR3 sequence is CASSILDRYGYTF. The CDR3 bases are TGTGCCAGTAGTATCTTAGACCGATATGGCTACACCTTC.

The rearrangement links TRBV15 to TRBJ1-1, with D unclear. V was shortened by 2 bases and J by 2 bases, with 6 bases between the two germline ends. In germline, CDR1 is LNHNV, CDR2 YYDKDF (reference sequence). The CDR3 length is 13 residues. CDR3 loop: CATSRQDNTEAFF. The CDR3 nucleotides are TGTGCCACCAGCAGACAGGACAACACTGAAGCTTTCTTT.

J is TRBJ2-1 and V is TRBV6-2 or TRBV6-3; tentatively, D is TRBD1 (6 bases). Germline CDR1 reads MNHEY; CDR2 reads SVGEGT. V was shortened by 5 bases and J by 9 bases, with 20 bases between the two germline ends. The CDR3 sequence is 15 residues long. CDR3 loop: CASSPTGGRRSEQFF. The CDR3 DNA is TGTGCCAGCAGTCCGACAGGTGGCCGTCGGAGTGAGCAGTTCTTC.

This clonotype was observed once. This chain uses TRBV6-2 or TRBV6-3 with TRBJ2-1; unclear D gene. Trimming removed 5 bases at V and 5 bases at J, with 16 bases between. Germline V CDR1 and CDR2: MNHEY, SVGEGT. There are 15 residues in the CDR3. The CDR3 region is CASSPSQTLNNEQFF. The CDR3 DNA reads TGTGCCAGCAGTCCCTCCCAGACTTTAAACAATGAGCAGTTCTTC.

The sample holds one count of this clonotype. The chain recombines TRBV10-3 with TRBJ2-1; 11 bases are shared with TRBD2. The junction had 6 bases not matched to a gene; V was cut back by 3 bases and J by 5 bases. This CDR3 is 16 amino acids long. CDR1 and CDR2 (germline): ENHRY, SYGVKD. DNA for the CDR3: TGTGCCATCAGTGACGGGGCTAGCGGGAGGAACAATGAGCAGTTCTTC. Protein: CAISDGASGRNNEQFF.

The V gene is TRBV30, the J gene TRBJ1-4, with D uncertain. This CDR3 has 13 amino acids. The germline gives CDR1 GTSNPN, CDR2 SVGIG (reference sequence). The V gene lost 5 bases and the J gene lost 7 bases, with 14 bases spanning the gap. CDR3 in DNA: TGTGCCTGGTGTGGGTCAGTGGGTGAAAAACTGTTTTTT. Amino acids: CAWCGSVGEKLFF.

The chain joins TRBV5-1 to TRBJ1-4; 10 bases are a match to TRBD1. Looked up from germline, CDR1 is SGHRS and CDR2 is YFSETQ. Losses at the gene ends were 5 bases for V and 8 bases for J; bases not matched to a gene: 9. This CDR3 region has 15 residues. The CDR3, as DNA: TGCGCCAGCAGGATGGGCGGACAGGGGGAAGAAAAACTGTTTTTT. Protein product: CASRMGGQGEEKLFF.

V gene TRBV28 combines with J gene TRBJ2-7; 9 bases line up with TRBD1. V lost 7 bases and J lost 7; bases outside the gene matches: 14. This CDR3 has 15 residues. The V gene's germline CDR1 is MDHEN and CDR2 SYDVKM. CDR3 protein: CASTDPGQGIREQYF. CDR3 nucleotides: TGTGCCAGCACCGATCCGGGACAGGGAATTAGGGAGCAGTACTTC.

The V and J genes are TRBV5-1 and TRBJ2-5; D possibly matches TRBD1 or TRBD2 (5 bases each). V lost 5 bases to trimming and J lost 5 bases, with 13 bases between them. This CDR3 is 13 amino acids long. Germline V lookup: CDR1 SGHRS, CDR2 YFSETQ. CDR3 DNA sequence: TGCGCCAGCAGGGAAGGGGACGGGGAGACCCAGTACTTC. Its protein is CASREGDGETQYF.